One and the same sample provided the 8 T cell receptor beta chains below, sequenced in a study of regulatory T cells in long-lasting Graves disease. In building TCR beta libraries, iRepertoire HTBI primers were used together with Arm-PCR of CDR3 regions. TCRdb processed the multiplex PCR reads anew with MiXCR; each CDR3 protein has one entry. The data contain 400,000 to 550,000 distinct CDR3 sequences, about 17% of them singletons. Time point meaning: newly diagnosed GD, antithyroid drugs for less than 3 months. The authors made the TCR library using RNA they extracted from PBMCs. This sample also appeared in a second study, on T cells in Graves' hyperthyroidism and ophthalmopathy.

Source: peripheral blood mononuclear cells (PBMCs), taken at new diagnosis, from a patient treated with antithyroid drugs. These receptors came from a woman younger than 45 with Graves disease.

The chain combines TRBV5-1 with TRBJ2-5; a possible D gene is TRBD2 (6 bases). CDR1 is SGHRS, CDR2 YFSETQ, per germline. This CDR3 is built from 17 residues. V dropped 0 bases and J dropped 6 bases, with 21 bases sitting between them. The CDR3 loop is CASSLAFGGGAVKTQYF. The CDR3 DNA follows: TGCGCCAGCAGCTTGGCCTTCGGCGGAGGGGCCGTTAAGACCCAGTACTTC.

This clonotype was picked up a small number of times. J is TRBJ1-2 and V is TRBV29-1; TRBD1 aligns across 7 bases. Per germline, CDR1 SQVTM and CDR2 ANQGSEA. This CDR3 comprises 12 residues. The ends lost 8 bases at V and 4 bases at J; junction bases unmatched: 7. This chain's CDR3 is CSPTAGGYGYTF. The CDR3 coding sequence is TGCAGCCCGACTGCAGGGGGCTATGGCTACACCTTC. The full variable domain, its missing parts supplied by reference TRBV29-1 and TRBJ1-2, is SAVISQKPSRDICQRGTSLTIQCQVDSQVTMMFWYRQQPGQSLTLIATANQGSEATYESGFVIDKFPISRPNLTFSTLTVSNMSPEDSSIYLCSPTAGGYGYTFGSGTRLTVV.

This clonotype was seen ten or more times. V usage is TRBV28 and J usage is TRBJ2-7; the D is unclear. The ends were cut back, 3 bases at V and 0 bases at J, with 12 bases in the middle. Germline-derived CDR1 and CDR2 are MDHEN and SYDVKM. CDR3 length: 15 residues. CDR3 sequence (DNA): TGTGCCAGCAGTTTTTCCGGGTTGAGCTCCTACGAGCAGTACTTC. Encoded protein: CASSFSGLSSYEQYF. Full variable domain (rest looked up from reference TRBV28 and TRBJ2-7): DVKVTQSSRYLVKRTGEKVFLECVQDMDHENMFWYRQDPGLGLRLIYFSYDVKMKEKGDIPEGYSVSREKKERFSLILESASTNQTSMYLCASSFSGLSSYEQYFGPGTRLTVT.

This clonotype was recorded a few times. The rearrangement joins TRBV27 to TRBJ2-2; 10 bases map to TRBD2. This CDR3 has 17 residues. Germline CDR1 and CDR2: MNHEY and SMNVEV (reference sequence). J gave up 7 bases and V 5 bases, and 13 bases lay outside the gene matches. The CDR3 DNA sequence: TGTGCCAGCAGTGGGCTAGCGGGAGCCCTCCGGGGCGGGGAGCTGTTTTTT. This codes for CASSGLAGALRGGELFF.

V usage is TRBV12-3 or TRBV12-4 and J usage is TRBJ1-1; 7 bases agree with TRBD1. This CDR3 is 13 amino acids long. The ends lost 5 bases at V and 2 bases at J; junction bases unmatched: 2. The CDR3 protein is CASSGQDNTEAFF. The CDR3 nucleotides read TGTGCCAGCAGTGGACAGGACAACACTGAAGCTTTCTTT.

This clonotype was counted many times. The chain combines TRBV4-2 with TRBJ2-1, with TRBD2 matching 11 bases. The germline V gene encodes CDR1 LGHNA and CDR2 YNFKEQ. The CDR3 runs to 18 residues. Trimming removed 2 bases from V and 4 bases from J; junction bases left unmatched: 10. CDR3 sequence: CASSQQQEGLAEYNEQFF. CDR3 coding DNA: TGTGCCAGCAGCCAACAACAAGAGGGACTAGCGGAGTACAATGAGCAGTTCTTC.

Many counts were recorded for this clonotype. An end of the junction differs from the germline gene, which may be a read error. V and J are TRBV6-1 and TRBJ2-3; 13 positions match TRBD2. This CDR3 has 16 residues. Germline V gives CDR1 MNHNS, CDR2 SASEGT. This chain's CDR3 is CASSEGTSGTTDTQYF. CDR3 sequence (DNA): TGTGCCAGCAGCGAAGGGACTAGCGGGACTACAGATACGCAGTATTTT.

The genes are TRBV20-1 and TRBJ1-2; a possible D gene is TRBD1 (6 bases). The germline V gene encodes CDR1 DFQATT and CDR2 SNEGSKA (reference sequence). Trimming stripped 2 bases from V and 6 bases from J, with 16 bases between. The CDR3 runs to 14 residues. CDR3 coding DNA: TGCAGTGCTAGAACAGGGCAAGCTCTTCATGGCTACACCTTC. It translates to CSARTGQALHGYTF.